The clone carrying this T cell receptor (beta chain) appeared many times. The antigen remains undetermined. Trimming left V 1 base short and J 8 bases short, with 3 bases between. The CDR3 has 11 amino acids. Per germline, CDR1 LGHNA and CDR2 YNFKEQ. This sample is part of a study of CD8 T cells in ankylosing spondylitis. A single record per CDR3 protein comes from TCRdb applying MiXCR to the 5' RACE reads. The profile covers approximately 140,000 distinct CDR3 sequences, with approximately 8.4% appearing a single time and 6% to 9.5% taken by the ten largest. Whole-study results and caveats: Disease-linked clones proved CD8+ and comparatively uncommon in peripheral blood.

This sequence was found in a male donor with ankylosing spondylitis. The chain uses TRBV4-2 and TRBJ2-4, with no clear D. Sequenced material: synovial fluid, either unsorted or a sorted T cell fraction (not recorded which). The CDR3 DNA sequence: TGTGCCAGCAGCCAAGGAGACATTCAGTACTTC. Translating it yields CASSQGDIQYF.